These 26 T cell receptor beta chains were all obtained from the same sample, sequenced in a study of shared clonotypes between healthy human individuals. Assay used: immunoSEQ multiplex PCR; TCRdb lists only in-frame clones, some missing. The data contain over 150,000 clones, 65% to 80% of them singletons. The material sequenced was memory CD4+ T cells sorted from blood. Subset noted: CD45RA-negative fraction. These receptors were obtained from a man under 40 in good health.

This clone was seen only a few times. V usage is TRBV15 and J usage is TRBJ1-4, with D unclear. Germline V lookup: CDR1 LNHNV, CDR2 YYDKDF (reference sequence). The CDR3 extends over 15 amino acids. The V gene lost 1 base and the J gene lost 0 bases, with 6 bases spanning the gap. The CDR3 DNA follows: TGTGCCACCAGCAGAGTGGGTACAACTAATGAAAAACTGTTTTTT. It codes for CATSRVGTTNEKLFF. Full variable domain (rest looked up from reference TRBV15 and TRBJ1-4): DAMVIQNPRYQVTQFGKPVTLSCSQTLNHNVMYWYQQKSSQAPKLLFHYYDKDFNNEADTPDNFQSRRPNTSFCFLDIRSPGLGDTAMYLCATSRVGTTNEKLFFGSGTQLSVL.

This clone showed up just once. The CDR3 coding sequence is TGTGCCAGCAGCCTATCCGACGGGTTCGCCTACGAGCAGTACTTC. Protein sequence: CASSLSDGFAYEQYF. The V call is TRBV9, the J call TRBJ2-7; D unclear. Germline assignment: CDR1 SGDLS and CDR2 YYNGEE. CDR3 length equals 15 residues. V was pared by 4 bases and J by 2 bases, with 16 bases between.

The V call is TRBV7-6, the J call TRBJ2-1; D is uncertain. The germline V and J ends were trimmed by 5 bases and 0 bases, with 11 bases remaining between them. The V gene's germline CDR1 is SGHVS and CDR2 FNYEAQ. CDR3 size: 15 residues. CDR3 nucleotides: TGTGCCAGCAGCCCCCCGGTCCACTCCTACAATGAGCAGTTCTTC. This gives the protein CASSPPVHSYNEQFF.

The chain combines TRBV6-4 with TRBJ1-1; 7 bases match TRBD1. Germline values: CDR1 MRHNA, CDR2 SNTAGT. This CDR3 has 14 residues. V lost 5 bases to trimming and J lost 1 base; unmatched junction nucleotides: 4. The CDR3 spells CASSLDRQNTEAFF. The CDR3 DNA sequence: TGTGCCAGCAGTTTGGACAGGCAGAACACTGAAGCTTTCTTT.

The chain recombines TRBV20-1 with TRBJ1-4; D not certain. V lost 0 bases and J 14 bases, leaving 10 bases between the germline ends. This CDR3 is built from 11 residues. Germline V gives CDR1 DFQATT, CDR2 SNEGSKA (reference sequence). CDR3 region: CSARDQRRLFF. The CDR3, as DNA: TGCAGTGCTAGAGATCAAAGGCGGCTGTTTTTT.

J is TRBJ2-1 and V is TRBV7-2; tentative D call: TRBD2 (6 bases). Germline V lookup: CDR1 SGHTA, CDR2 FQGNSA. V gave up 2 bases and J gave up 0 bases, with 14 bases separating them. This CDR3 has 17 residues. CDR3 in amino acids: CASSLRSSESSYNEQFF. CDR3 sequence (DNA): TGTGCCAGCAGCTTACGGTCTAGCGAGAGCTCCTACAATGAGCAGTTCTTC.

The gene calls are TRBV29-1 and TRBJ1-4; D is possibly TRBD1 (5 bases). CDR3 length equals 13 residues. V lost 6 bases and J 7 bases, leaving 15 bases between the germline ends. Germline V lookup: CDR1 SQVTM, CDR2 ANQGSEA. The CDR3: CSVQRGIGEKLFF. CDR3 nucleotide sequence: TGCAGCGTCCAGCGGGGGATAGGTGAAAAACTGTTTTTT.

The chain couples TRBV7-6 to TRBJ1-2; D is unresolved. The CDR3 covers 13 residues. Trimming stripped 3 bases from V and 6 bases from J, with 11 bases between. Germline CDR1 reads SGHVS; CDR2 reads FNYEAQ. CDR3 sequence: CASSFALLDGYTF. The CDR3, as DNA: TGTGCCAGCAGCTTTGCGCTATTGGATGGCTACACCTTC.

The chain uses TRBV19 and TRBJ1-5; D not resolved. This CDR3 spans 12 amino acids. Germline V gene lookup returns CDR1 LNHDA and CDR2 SQIVND (reference sequence). Trimming cost V 5 bases and J 4 bases, with 6 bases left between them. The CDR3 here is CASSAKNQPQHF. DNA for the CDR3: TGTGCCAGTAGTGCCAAAAATCAGCCCCAGCATTTT.

In its sample, this clone was seen a few times. The chain recombines TRBV23-1 with TRBJ1-2; a possible D gene is TRBD1 (5 bases). TRBV23-1 is an ORF, with its function uncertain. The V and J ends lost 0 bases and 2 bases respectively, with 19 bases between them. CDR3 size: 18 residues. CDR3 in DNA: TGCGCCAGCAGTCAATCGGGTTGGGGGGATGAGGAGAACTATGGCTACACCTTC. Protein: CASSQSGWGDEENYGYTF.

Here the CDR3 DNA reads TGCGCCAGCAGCCCGGTGGATAATTGGGGATCGGAGCAGTACTTC. Its translation is CASSPVDNWGSEQYF. This chain links TRBV5-1 with TRBJ2-7; the D is unclear. Germline CDR1 SGHRS, CDR2 YFSETQ. The V end lost 4 bases, the J end lost 7 bases, and 21 bases lay between the germline ends. The CDR3 runs to 15 residues.

The chain couples TRBV11-2 to TRBJ1-1; D unclear. The CDR3 has 16 residues. Germline V gives CDR1 SGHAT, CDR2 FQNNGV. Trimming removed 0 bases from V and 6 bases from J, with 17 bases in between. The CDR3 here is CASSLDPRARLSEAFF. The CDR3 region has the DNA TGTGCCAGCAGCTTAGATCCTAGGGCTAGGTTGTCTGAAGCTTTCTTT.

This rearrangement joins TRBV6-1 to TRBJ1-5, with D hard to call. Germline CDR1 MNHNS, CDR2 SASEGT. CDR3 length equals 14 residues. Between the trimmed V and J ends, which lost 4 bases and 0 bases, there was a span of 7 bases. The CDR3 DNA sequence: TGTGCCAGCAGTGTAATAGTTAGCAATCAGCCCCAGCATTTT. It is translated as CASSVIVSNQPQHF.

CDR3 coding DNA: TGTGCCAGCAGCTTAAAAGGACAGGGGTACAATGAGCAGTTCTTC. Amino acid sequence: CASSLKGQGYNEQFF. The gene calls are TRBV7-9 and TRBJ2-1; TRBD1 matches at 9 bases. Germline lookup yields CDR1 SEHNR and CDR2 FQNEAQ (reference sequence). The trim removed 2 bases at V and 4 bases at J, leaving 3 bases unmatched. This CDR3 has 15 amino acids. Supplemented by reference TRBV7-9 and TRBJ2-1, the full variable domain reads DTGVSQNPRHKITKRGQNVTFRCDPISEHNRLYWYRQTLGQGPEFLTYFQNEAQLEKSRLLSDRFSAERPKGSFSTLEIQRTEQGDSAMYLCASSLKGQGYNEQFFGPGTRLTVL.

This clone has just a few counts. The V call is TRBV28, the J call TRBJ1-2; D unclear. Trimming took off 3 bases at V and 0 bases at J, with 14 bases between the two ends. Looked up from germline, CDR1 is MDHEN and CDR2 is SYDVKM. The CDR3 contains 16 residues. CDR3 nucleotide sequence: TGTGCCAGCAGTTTCGGGTATACGTCGTCTAACTATGGCTACACCTTC. It translates to CASSFGYTSSNYGYTF.

This sequence joins TRBV9 and TRBJ2-2; no clear D. This CDR3 comprises 16 residues. The V and J ends lost 2 bases and 3 bases respectively, with 14 bases between them. Germline-derived CDR1 and CDR2 are SGDLS and YYNGEE. The CDR3 DNA reads TGTGCCAGCAGCGTCGACGTCTATGGGGACACCGGGGAGCTGTTTTTT. Residues: CASSVDVYGDTGELFF.

The chain recombines TRBV7-3 with TRBJ2-3, with D hard to call. The CDR3 is 14 residues long. The germline V gene encodes CDR1 SGHTA and CDR2 FQGTGA. The V end lost 5 bases, the J end lost 6 bases, and 15 bases lay between the germline ends. The CDR3 DNA reads TGTGCCAGCAGCCCCTCCCTAAATATGGATACGCAGTATTTT. It encodes CASSPSLNMDTQYF.

This chain links TRBV18 with TRBJ2-1, with TRBD2 identical over 8 bases. Trimming took 3 bases from V and 5 from J; bases not matched to a gene: 9. Looked up from germline, CDR1 is KGHSH and CDR2 is LQKENI. This CDR3 is built from 16 residues. The CDR3 bases are TGTGCCAGCTCACCCCCCGGACTAGCCTCGAACAATGAGCAGTTCTTC. Protein sequence: CASSPPGLASNNEQFF.

This clone was observed a few times. The chain links TRBV2 to TRBJ2-1; D ambiguous. This CDR3 region has 17 residues. Germline-derived CDR1 and CDR2 are SNHLY and FYNNEI. V lost 7 bases, J lost 0 bases, and 19 bases lay in between. The CDR3 nucleotides are TGTGCCAGCAAGCCAAGACCAGGTCAATCCTCCTACAATGAGCAGTTCTTC. Translation gives CASKPRPGQSSYNEQFF.

The chain recombines TRBV7-9 with TRBJ1-1; 7 nucleotides agree with TRBD1. CDR3 length equals 14 residues. J lost 0 bases, V lost 5 bases, and 3 bases had no gene match. Per the germline V gene, CDR1 is SEHNR and CDR2 is FQNEAQ (reference sequence). The CDR3 DNA follows: TGTGCCAGCAGCAAACAGGGGATGAACACTGAAGCTTTCTTT. Residues: CASSKQGMNTEAFF.

This rearrangement joins TRBV5-6 to TRBJ2-5; D is undetermined. Trimming took 4 bases from V and 0 from J, leaving 10 bases between them. In germline, CDR1 is SGHDT, CDR2 YYEEEE. The CDR3 totals 14 residues. The CDR3: CASSLPHNQETQYF. CDR3 DNA: TGTGCCAGCAGCCTCCCCCACAACCAAGAGACCCAGTACTTC.

The chain uses TRBV7-2 and TRBJ2-5; tentative D call: TRBD2 (5 bases). Trimming shortened V by 4 bases and J by 7 bases, and 16 bases separated the two germline ends. Per germline, CDR1 SGHTA and CDR2 FQGNSA. This CDR3 is built from 14 residues. DNA for the CDR3: TGTGCCAGCAGCTCATACTCCTCCGGAGGGACCCAGTACTTC. It encodes CASSSYSSGGTQYF.

The chain employs TRBV7-2 and TRBJ2-3, with 9 bases matching TRBD1. V was pared by 0 bases and J by 4 bases, with 2 bases of the junction left unmatched. In germline, CDR1 is SGHTA, CDR2 FQGNSA. The CDR3 loop spans 15 amino acids. The CDR3 loop is CASSLAGQGPDTQYF. CDR3 nucleotide sequence: TGTGCCAGCAGCTTAGCGGGACAGGGACCAGATACGCAGTATTTT.

Remarks on this clone: The same CDR3 also results from other DNA sequences found in this sample. This chain uses TRBV5-5 with TRBJ2-2; 8 bases map to TRBD2. This CDR3 has 14 amino acids. Germline assignment: CDR1 SGHKS and CDR2 YYEKEE (reference sequence). V shed 2 bases, J shed 5 bases, and the junction held 2 bases outside the gene matches. DNA of the CDR3: TGTGCCAGCAGCTTAGTAGCGGGAACCGGGGAGCTGTTTTTT. As protein: CASSLVAGTGELFF. Full variable domain (outside the CDR3, taken from reference TRBV5-5 and TRBJ2-2): DAGVTQSPTHLIKTRGQQVTLRCSPISGHKSVSWYQQVLGQGPQFIFQYYEKEERGRGNFPDRFSARQFPNYSSELNVNALLLGDSALYLCASSLVAGTGELFFGEGSRLTVL.

The chain recombines TRBV19 with TRBJ1-5; perhaps TRBD1 as D (5 bases). The length of the CDR3 is 18 residues. Deletions cut 8 bases from V and 1 base from J, with 24 bases between. CDR1 and CDR2 from the germline V gene are LNHDA and SQIVND (reference sequence). CDR3 sequence: CASSGLAGVGGSNQPQHF. The CDR3 coding sequence is TGTGCCAGTTCGGGGCTGGCGGGGGTAGGAGGGAGCAATCAGCCCCAGCATTTT.

The chain uses TRBV10-1 and TRBJ2-1; D is unclear. CDR3 length: 11 amino acids. Germline V gives CDR1 WNHNN, CDR2 SYGVQD (reference sequence). Trimming pared 8 bases from V and 1 base from J, leaving 3 bases between. CDR3 nucleotide sequence: TGCGCCAGCGGTTCCTACAATGAGCAGTTCTTC. Amino acids: CASGSYNEQFF.